This is a list of T cell receptor beta chains from one sample in a study of T cell responses to AZD1222 COVID-19 vaccine. The method was immunoSEQ multiplex PCR; TCRdb's version includes in-frame clones alone and lacks a portion of them. The sample includes around 63,000 clones, over 75% of them seen just once. The sample in question was peripheral blood, obtained on day 0 of AZD1222 vaccination. These receptors originate from an adult in good health. CDR3s include the opening cysteine and the closing phenylalanine or tryptophan.

J gene | V gene | CDR3 protein
TRBJ2-3 | TRBV2 | CASRGQGADTQYF
TRBJ2-3 | TRBV14 | CASSQDRHGRGDTQYF
TRBJ1-4 | TRBV5-6 | CASSLRQAPTNEKLFF
TRBJ1-1 | TRBV2 | CASSKTGVNTEAFF
TRBJ2-1 | TRBV9 | CASSAGVIPGDEQFF
TRBJ1-5 | TRBV9 | CASSKGREGQPQHF
TRBJ1-2 | TRBV29-1 | CSVGSQGAGYGYTF
TRBJ1-6 | TRBV4-1 | CASSQVRSSYNSPLHF
TRBJ1-1 | TRBV21-1 | CASSKRTGNMNTEAFF
TRBJ1-5 | TRBV7-2 | CASSPQGGSNQPQHF
TRBJ1-4 | TRBV19 | CASSIEHRFGEKLFF
TRBJ1-5 | TRBV5-1 | CASSTGTRQNQPQHF
TRBJ1-5 | TRBV7-9 | CASSLNQGQPQHF
TRBJ2-4 | TRBV11-1 | CASSLEGGNIQYF
TRBJ1-5 | TRBV7-2 | CASSLTLQGGQPQHF
TRBJ2-1 | TRBV29-1 | CSVGLAGGFNEQFF
TRBJ2-7 | TRBV19 | CASGTLSSYEQYF
TRBJ1-1 | TRBV5-1 | CASSPGGARNTEAFF
TRBJ1-4 | TRBV5-1 | CASSPGTGGGVTNEKLFF
TRBJ1-1 | TRBV6-5 | CATTTGRRGEAFF
TRBJ1-1 | TRBV29-1 | CSVVRTAYTEAFF
TRBJ1-2 | TRBV5-1 | CASSLGGTDYYGYTF
TRBJ2-1 | TRBV6-2/TRBV6-3 | CASSSSGTGGNEQFF
TRBJ2-2 | TRBV27 | CASSLLAGVTGELFF
TRBJ2-5 | TRBV15 | CATSIGQTEETQYF
TRBJ2-7 | TRBV6-1 | CASSEVGEQYF